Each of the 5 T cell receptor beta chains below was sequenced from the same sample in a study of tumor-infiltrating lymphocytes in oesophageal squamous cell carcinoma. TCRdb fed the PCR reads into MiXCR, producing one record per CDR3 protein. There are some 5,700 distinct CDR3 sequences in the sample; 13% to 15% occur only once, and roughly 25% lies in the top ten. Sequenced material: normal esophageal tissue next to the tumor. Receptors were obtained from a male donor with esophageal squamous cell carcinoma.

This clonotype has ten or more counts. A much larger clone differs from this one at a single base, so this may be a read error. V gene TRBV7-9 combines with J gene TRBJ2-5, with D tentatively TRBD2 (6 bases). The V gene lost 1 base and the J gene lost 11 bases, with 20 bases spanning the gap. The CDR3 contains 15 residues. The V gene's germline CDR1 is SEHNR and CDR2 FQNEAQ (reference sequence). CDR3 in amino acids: CASSLGAGSYNEQYF. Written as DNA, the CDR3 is TGTGCCAGCAGCTTAGGGGCGGGGTCCTACAATGAGCAGTACTTC. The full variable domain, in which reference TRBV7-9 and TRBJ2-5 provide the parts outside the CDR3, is DTGVSQNPRHKITKRGQNVTFRCDPISEHNRLYWYRQTLGQGPEFLTYFQNEAQLEKSRLLSDRFSAERPKGSFSTLEIQRTEQGDSAMYLCASSLGAGSYNEQYFGPGTRLLVL.

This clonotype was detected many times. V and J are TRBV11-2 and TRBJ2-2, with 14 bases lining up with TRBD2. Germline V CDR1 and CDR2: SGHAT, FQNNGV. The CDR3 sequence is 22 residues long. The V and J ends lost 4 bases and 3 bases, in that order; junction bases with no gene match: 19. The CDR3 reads CASSSFRTGTSGGRRYTGELFF. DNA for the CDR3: TGTGCCAGCAGCTCCTTCCGAACCGGGACTAGCGGGGGCCGACGATACACCGGGGAGCTGTTTTTT. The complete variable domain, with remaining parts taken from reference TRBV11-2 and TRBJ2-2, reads EAGVAQSPRYKIIEKRQSVAFWCNPISGHATLYWYQQILGQGPKLLIQFQNNGVVDDSQLPKDRFSAERLKGVDSTLKIQPAKLEDSAVYLCASSSFRTGTSGGRRYTGELFFGEGSRLTVL.

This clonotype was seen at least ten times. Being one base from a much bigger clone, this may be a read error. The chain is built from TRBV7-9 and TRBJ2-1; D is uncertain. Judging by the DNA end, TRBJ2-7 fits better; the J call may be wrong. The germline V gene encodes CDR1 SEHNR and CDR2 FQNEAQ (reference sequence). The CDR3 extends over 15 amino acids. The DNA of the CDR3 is TGTGCCAGCAGCCTCACAGCGAGCTCCTACAATGAGCAGTACTTC. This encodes CASSLTASSYNEQYF.

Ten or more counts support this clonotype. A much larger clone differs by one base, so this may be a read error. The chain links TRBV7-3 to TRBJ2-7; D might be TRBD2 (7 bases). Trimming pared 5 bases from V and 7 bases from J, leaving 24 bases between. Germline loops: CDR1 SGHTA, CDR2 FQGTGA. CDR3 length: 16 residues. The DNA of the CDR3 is TGTGCCAGCAGCCGGACCGGGACACGGGACTACAATGAGCAGTACTTC. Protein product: CASSRTGTRDYNEQYF.

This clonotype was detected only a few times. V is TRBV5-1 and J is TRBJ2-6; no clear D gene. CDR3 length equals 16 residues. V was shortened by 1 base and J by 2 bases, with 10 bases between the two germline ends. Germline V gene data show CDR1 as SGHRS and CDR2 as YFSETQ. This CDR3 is CASSLPGQTGANVLTF. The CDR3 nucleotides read TGCGCCAGCAGCTTGCCGGGCCAGACTGGGGCCAACGTCCTGACTTTC.